These T cell receptor beta chains were read from a single sample in a study of cytomegalovirus exposure and HLA in healthy donors. Assay: immunoSEQ multiplex PCR; the TCRdb copy retains only in-frame clones and omits some. This sample has around 190,000 clones, with around 80% found just once. The sequenced sample was PBMCs. The receptors were gathered from a middle-aged man in good health and CMV-seropositive. CDR3s include the opening cysteine and the closing phenylalanine or tryptophan. A D gene is named only where the DNA matches it firmly. Part of the rows lack a size; the others show once, few, many or a class for expanded clones.

>TRBV6-5|13|.|TRBJ2-7|.
TGTGCCAGCAGTGAACGGTACTCCTACGAGCAGTACTTC
CASSERYSYEQYF
>TRBV29-1|14|few|TRBJ2-1|TRBD2
TGCAGCGCCCTGACTAGCGAGCCCTACAATGAGCAGTTCTTC
CSALTSEPYNEQFF
>TRBV29-1|13|.|TRBJ2-7|.
TGCAGCGCCAATAAGGAGGCAAACTACGAGCAGTACTTC
CSANKEANYEQYF
>TRBV28|13|.|TRBJ1-5|.
TGTGCCAGCATTCCGGGGGAAGGGCAGCCCCAGCATTTT
CASIPGEGQPQHF
>TRBV6-5|15|.|TRBJ2-1|.
TGTGCCAGCAGCCGCGGGACGGGCCGGGACAATGAGCAGTTCTTC
CASSRGTGRDNEQFF
>TRBV6-1|14|.|TRBJ2-3|.
TGTGCCAGCATCGCGTTAGCGCGCACAGATACGCAGTATTTT
CASIALARTDTQYF
>TRBV28|14|.|TRBJ1-5|.
TGTGCCAGCACTCCTGGGGGGGGCAATCAGCCCCAGCATTTT
CASTPGGGNQPQHF
>TRBV19|16|.|TRBJ2-1|TRBD2
TGTGCCAGTAGTATAACTAGCGGGAGTTCAATCCATGAGCAGTTCTTC
CASSITSGSSIHEQFF
>TRBV5-1|14|.|TRBJ1-1|.
TGCGCCAGCAGCTTGGCCGAGTTTTCCACTGAAGCTTTCTTT
CASSLAEFSTEAFF
>TRBV18|13|.|TRBJ2-5|.
TGTGCCAGCTCACGGCAGCGGGAAGAGACCCAGTACTTC
CASSRQREETQYF
>TRBV11-2|13|once|TRBJ2-7|TRBD2
TGTGCCACCAGACTAGCGGGACCTTACGAGCAGTACTTC
CATRLAGPYEQYF
>TRBV5-8|14|.|TRBJ1-5|TRBD1
TGTGCCAGCAGCCACAGGGGGGAATATCAGCCCCAGCATTTT
CASSHRGEYQPQHF
>TRBV6-6|12|.|TRBJ1-2|TRBD1
TGTGCCAGCAGTTCAGGGGGAAGCGGCTACACCTTC
CASSSGGSGYTF
>TRBV4-3|14|few|TRBJ1-3|.
TGCGCCAGCAGCCAAGACTCCATCTTAGACACCATATATTTT
CASSQDSILDTIYF
>TRBV4-3|15|.|TRBJ2-1|TRBD2
TGCGCCAGCAGCCCCCTAGCGGGAGGCTACAATGAGCAGTTCTTC
CASSPLAGGYNEQFF
>TRBV5-6|16|.|TRBJ1-1|.
TGTGCCAGCAGCTTAGATAGGACAGTAACGAACACTGAAGCTTTCTTT
CASSLDRTVTNTEAFF
>TRBV11-2|16|once|TRBJ2-7|TRBD2
TGTGCCAGCAGCTTAGATCGGGGGGGGCTGTCCTACGAGCAGTACTTC
CASSLDRGGLSYEQYF
>TRBV2|16|.|TRBJ2-2|TRBD1
TGTGTCTCAGGGGGTGGGGTCGGATTTGGCACCGGGGAGCTGTTTTTT
CVSGGGVGFGTGELFF